These 5 T cell receptor beta chains originate from one sample sequenced in a study of cytomegalovirus exposure and HLA in healthy donors. PCR was performed using 60 Vbeta and 13 Jbeta primers. The table came from immunoSEQ multiplex PCR; TCRdb's copy has only in-frame clones and leaves some out. The data contain 100,000 or so clones, less than 80% of them singletons. The specimen was PBMCs. The origin of the receptors is a man aged 40-55 years in good health and CMV-seronegative.

The CDR3 DNA reads TGCGCCAGCAGTGAGTCGGGGAGGGAACGCGAGCAGTACTTC. Translated, it gives CASSESGREREQYF. The V call is TRBV10-1, the J call TRBJ2-7, with TRBD2 identical over 7 bases. The germline CDR1 and CDR2 sequences are WNHNN and SYGVQD (reference sequence). CDR3 length: 14 amino acids. After removal of 0 bases from V and 6 bases from J, the junction contained 5 bases not matched to a gene.

V is TRBV7-9 and J is TRBJ1-2, with 12 nucleotides matching TRBD1. The CDR3 runs to 13 residues. Germline V gene lookup returns CDR1 SEHNR and CDR2 FQNEAQ (reference sequence). Trimming cost V 6 bases and J 14 bases; bases outside gene matches: 10. The CDR3 is CASRSDRDRGQTF. The CDR3 DNA reads TGTGCCAGCAGATCCGACCGGGACAGGGGGCAAACCTTC.

The chain employs TRBV30 and TRBJ1-2; 10 bases map to TRBD1. With V trimmed by 3 bases and J by 6 bases, 4 bases remained unmatched. The CDR3 consists of 13 residues. Germline V lookup: CDR1 GTSNPN, CDR2 SVGIG (reference sequence). CDR3 in amino acids: CAWSPGQGDGYTF. The DNA for the CDR3 is TGTGCCTGGAGCCCAGGACAGGGGGATGGCTACACCTTC. The variable domain in full, completed from reference TRBV30 and TRBJ1-2, reads SQTIHQWPATLVQPVGSPLSLECTVEGTSNPNLYWYRQAAGRGLQLLFYSVGIGQISSEVPQNLSASRPQDRQFILSSKKLLLSDSGFYLCAWSPGQGDGYTFGSGTRLTVV.

The CDR3, as DNA: TGTGCCAGTAGTATAGACCGGACTAGCGGGAGAGAGACCCAGTACTTC. This gives the protein CASSIDRTSGRETQYF. The chain links TRBV19 to TRBJ2-5; TRBD2 matches at 13 bases. J was trimmed by 4 bases and V by 0 bases; bases with no gene match: 2. The CDR3 has 16 residues. Germline V lookup: CDR1 LNHDA, CDR2 SQIVND (reference sequence). Complete variable domain (other parts from reference TRBV19 and TRBJ2-5): DGGITQSPKYLFRKEGQNVTLSCEQNLNHDAMYWYRQDPGQGLRLIYYSQIVNDFQKGDIAEGYSVSREKKESFPLTVTSAQKNPTAFYLCASSIDRTSGRETQYFGPGTRLLVL.

The V gene is TRBV6-6, the J gene TRBJ2-5; the D is unclear. There are 11 residues in the CDR3. CDR1 and CDR2 (germline): MNHNY, SVGAGI (reference sequence). The ends were cut back, 6 bases at V and 1 base at J, with 3 bases in the middle. The CDR3 nucleotides are TGTGCCAGCAGACTCCAAGAGACCCAGTACTTC. This encodes CASRLQETQYF.